The next 28 T cell receptor beta chains were all read from a single sample in a study of identifying expanded T cells in peripheral blood. Profiling relied on immunoSEQ multiplex PCR, and the TCRdb table lists in-frame clones only, not all of them. The sample contains roughly 61,000 clones, approximately 89% of which appear only once. Material: blood. The receptors were sampled from a person aged 18-70 years in good health.

This chain links TRBV30 with TRBJ1-2; unclear D gene. V lost 0 bases to trimming and J lost 4 bases, with 12 bases between them. The CDR3 extends over 14 amino acids. Germline CDR1 reads GTSNPN; CDR2 reads SVGIG (reference sequence). This chain's CDR3 is CAWSVQTPSYGYTF. CDR3 coding DNA: TGTGCCTGGAGTGTACAAACCCCTAGCTATGGCTACACCTTC.

The V and J genes are TRBV6-1 and TRBJ2-2; unclear D gene. CDR1 and CDR2 (germline): MNHNS, SASEGT. CDR3 length: 14 amino acids. V lost 8 bases to trimming and J lost 1 base, with 11 bases between them. The CDR3 coding sequence is TGTGCCAGCGTTTTTAGGGAGAACACCGGGGAGCTGTTTTTT. This codes for CASVFRENTGELFF.

The chain recombines TRBV5-1 with TRBJ2-1, with 7 nucleotides matching TRBD1. Per germline, CDR1 SGHRS and CDR2 YFSETQ. This CDR3 has 15 amino acids. Trimming took 0 bases from V and 4 from J; bases not matched to a gene: 4. In DNA, the CDR3 is TGCGCCAGCAGCTTGGGGGGACAGTCTTACAATGAGCAGTTCTTC. Encoded protein: CASSLGGQSYNEQFF.

The rearrangement links TRBV7-9 to TRBJ1-1, with TRBD1 matching 7 bases. CDR3 length: 14 residues. Germline V lookup: CDR1 SEHNR, CDR2 FQNEAQ (reference sequence). The ends lost 5 bases at V and 8 bases at J; junction bases unmatched: 11. CDR3 protein: CASSRDTGVREAFF. The DNA for the CDR3 is TGTGCCAGCAGCCGTGATACAGGGGTAAGGGAAGCTTTCTTT.

V and J are TRBV5-8 and TRBJ1-4; 7 bases line up with TRBD1. The CDR3 runs to 15 residues. J was trimmed by 6 bases and V by 2 bases; bases with no gene match: 7. The germline V gene has CDR1 SGHTS and CDR2 YDEGEE. CDR3 sequence: CASSFLDREDEKLFF. The CDR3 nucleotides read TGTGCCAGCAGCTTCCTCGACAGGGAAGATGAAAAACTGTTTTTT.

The chain carries TRBV13 and TRBJ2-1, with TRBD2 matching over 8 bases. In germline, CDR1 is PRHDT, CDR2 FYEKMQ (reference sequence). V gave up 4 bases and J gave up 7 bases; unmatched junction bases: 12. The CDR3 totals 16 residues. The CDR3: CASSSPGRGEKNEQFF. CDR3 nucleotide sequence: TGTGCCAGCAGCTCCCCCGGGCGGGGGGAGAAAAATGAGCAGTTCTTC.

The chain uses TRBV2 and TRBJ2-5; perhaps D is TRBD1 or TRBD2 (6 bases each). The germline V and J ends were trimmed by 5 bases and 5 bases, with 15 bases remaining between them. This CDR3 has 14 residues. Germline lookup yields CDR1 SNHLY and CDR2 FYNNEI. CDR3 region: CASSFNRGEETQYF. In nucleotides, the CDR3 is TGTGCCAGCAGTTTCAATAGGGGGGAGGAGACCCAGTACTTC. Together with reference TRBV2 and TRBJ2-5, the CDR3 gives the full variable domain: EPEVTQTPSHQVTQMGQEVILRCVPISNHLYFYWYRQILGQKVEFLVSFYNNEISEKSEIFDDQFSVERPDGSNFTLKIRSTKLEDSAMYFCASSFNRGEETQYFGPGTRLLVL.

The chain couples TRBV5-1 to TRBJ1-6; D uncertain. Trimming took off 0 bases at V and 3 bases at J, with 10 bases between the two ends. The length of the CDR3 is 16 residues. In germline, CDR1 is SGHRS, CDR2 YFSETQ. The CDR3 nucleotides are TGCGCCAGCAGCTTGGTGGCGTTGGGCTATAATTCACCCCTCCACTTT. Translated, it gives CASSLVALGYNSPLHF.

The chain joins TRBV5-1 to TRBJ1-2; 10 bases fit TRBD1. V was pared by 3 bases and J by 0 bases, with 5 bases of the junction left unmatched. The CDR3 is made up of 16 amino acids. Germline V gene data show CDR1 as SGHRS and CDR2 as YFSETQ. The CDR3 region is CASSSSGTGANYGYTF. Written as DNA, the CDR3 is TGCGCCAGCAGCTCCTCCGGGACAGGGGCTAACTATGGCTACACCTTC.

V is TRBV2 and J is TRBJ2-1; a possible D gene is TRBD2 (6 bases). The germline CDR1 and CDR2 sequences are SNHLY and FYNNEI. This CDR3 region has 11 residues. Trimming left V 4 bases short and J 10 bases short, with 8 bases between. The CDR3, as DNA: TGTGCCAGCAGTGGAGGGAGGGAGCAGTTCTTC. It is translated as CASSGGREQFF.

CDR3: CASSSPSRPPPYEQYF. CDR3 in DNA: TGTGCCAGCAGCTCCCCCTCTCGACCCCCTCCCTACGAGCAGTACTTC. This chain links TRBV7-8 with TRBJ2-7; no clear D. The CDR3 consists of 16 residues. The germline CDR1 and CDR2 sequences are SGHVS and FQNEAQ. With 4 bases removed from V and 2 bases from J, the gap between germline ends came to 18 bases. Drawing the rest from reference TRBV7-8 and TRBJ2-7, the complete variable domain is GAGVSQSPRYKVAKRGQDVALRCDPISGHVSLFWYQQALGQGPEFLTYFQNEAQLDKSGLPSDRFFAERPEGSVSTLKIQRTQQEDSAVYLCASSSPSRPPPYEQYFGPGTRLTVT.

The rearrangement joins TRBV5-1 to TRBJ1-2, with D hard to call. The CDR3 extends over 14 amino acids. The V and J ends lost 0 bases and 7 bases respectively, with 13 bases between them. CDR1 and CDR2 (germline): SGHRS, YFSETQ. The CDR3 loop is CASSLGPDSVGYTF. CDR3 DNA: TGCGCCAGCAGCTTGGGTCCCGACTCTGTTGGCTACACCTTC. Based on the CDR3 plus reference TRBV5-1 and TRBJ1-2, the full variable domain is KAGVTQTPRYLIKTRGQQVTLSCSPISGHRSVSWYQQTPGQGLQFLFEYFSETQRNKGNFPGRFSGRQFSNSRSEMNVSTLELGDSALYLCASSLGPDSVGYTFGSGTRLTVV.

The V call is TRBV19, the J call TRBJ1-1; 9 bases map to TRBD1. Trimming at V came to 3 bases and at J to 4 bases, leaving 6 bases not matched to a gene. The length of the CDR3 is 15 residues. Germline V gene data show CDR1 as LNHDA and CDR2 as SQIVND (reference sequence). The CDR3 DNA is TGTGCCAGTAGTATCTTAGGGACAGGGAGCACTGAAGCTTTCTTT. Residues: CASSILGTGSTEAFF.

CDR3 residues: CASSIDFDLNTGELFF. The CDR3 coding sequence is TGTGCCAGTAGTATAGATTTTGACTTAAACACCGGGGAGCTGTTTTTT. V usage is TRBV19 and J usage is TRBJ2-2; D gene unclear. Trimming removed 0 bases at V and 2 bases at J, with 10 bases between. Germline CDR1 and CDR2: LNHDA and SQIVND (reference sequence). CDR3 size: 16 residues.

This sequence joins TRBV2 and TRBJ2-5, with D perhaps TRBD1 (6 bases). The CDR3 extends over 12 amino acids. Germline loops: CDR1 SNHLY, CDR2 FYNNEI. V shed 6 bases and J shed 2 bases, with 7 bases lying between them. DNA of the CDR3: TGTGCCAGCAGAGGACAGCAAGAGACCCAGTACTTC. Translation gives CASRGQQETQYF.

The chain carries TRBV19 and TRBJ2-7; 11 positions agree with TRBD2. The CDR3 runs to 14 residues. CDR1 is LNHDA and CDR2 is SQIVND in the germline V gene (reference sequence). After removal of 4 bases from V and 3 bases from J, the junction contained 2 bases not matched to a gene. The CDR3 coding sequence is TGTGCCAGTAGTACTAGCGGGAGGTTCTACGAGCAGTACTTC. It yields the protein CASSTSGRFYEQYF. Full variable domain (outside the CDR3, taken from reference TRBV19 and TRBJ2-7): DGGITQSPKYLFRKEGQNVTLSCEQNLNHDAMYWYRQDPGQGLRLIYYSQIVNDFQKGDIAEGYSVSREKKESFPLTVTSAQKNPTAFYLCASSTSGRFYEQYFGPGTRLTVT.

This chain connects TRBV9 to TRBJ2-3; D may be TRBD2 (5 bases). V lost 3 bases, J lost 0 bases, and 8 bases lay in between. Germline loops: CDR1 SGDLS, CDR2 YYNGEE. The CDR3 sequence is 14 residues long. The CDR3 DNA sequence: TGTGCCAGCAGCGCAAGCGGAAGCACAGATACGCAGTATTTT. Translating gives CASSASGSTDTQYF.

The CDR3, as DNA: TGTGCCAGCAGCATGACAGGGGGATTGGGAAATTCACCCCTCCACTTT. Translation: CASSMTGGLGNSPLHF. The chain uses TRBV9 and TRBJ1-6; 9 bases map to TRBD1. The J segment lost 7 bases and the V segment lost 4 bases, leaving 9 bases of the junction unmatched. Germline-derived CDR1 and CDR2 are SGDLS and YYNGEE. This CDR3 comprises 16 residues.

This chain uses TRBV25-1 with TRBJ2-3, with TRBD2 as a possible D gene (6 bases). Trimming cost V 4 bases and J 6 bases, with 14 bases left between them. The germline CDR1 and CDR2 sequences are MGHDK and SYGVNS. The CDR3 spans 14 residues. CDR3 DNA: TGTGCCAGCAGTGCGCAGACTAGTGCGGATACGCAGTATTTT. Protein sequence: CASSAQTSADTQYF.

V is TRBV7-2 and J is TRBJ2-3; D unclear. V shed 1 base and J shed 0 bases, with 8 bases lying between them. Germline loops: CDR1 SGHTA, CDR2 FQGNSA. This CDR3 is built from 15 residues. This CDR3 reads CASSLGLPSTDTQYF. CDR3 bases: TGTGCCAGCAGCTTAGGCCTTCCTAGCACAGATACGCAGTATTTT.

This clone was found once. The chain uses TRBV4-1 and TRBJ1-2; a weak D match, TRBD1 (6 bases). The CDR3 contains 15 residues. Germline CDR1 and CDR2: MGHRA and YSYEKL. V lost 4 bases and J lost 4, with 16 bases in between. CDR3 sequence: CASSLGGPKPYGYTF. The CDR3 DNA reads TGCGCCAGCAGCCTAGGGGGGCCCAAACCCTATGGCTACACCTTC.

Of note for this clone: The DNA is omitted, as the CDR3 cannot be located on it reliably, and the CDR3 follows TCRdb's listing. The rearrangement joins TRBV27 to TRBJ1-2. Counting both end residues, the CDR3 totals 14 amino acids. Germline V lookup: CDR1 MNHEY, CDR2 SMNVEV (reference sequence). This CDR3 is CASSSSSGIYGYTF.

V usage is TRBV2 and J usage is TRBJ1-1; 9 bases align to TRBD1. CDR1 and CDR2 (germline): SNHLY, FYNNEI. Trimming cost V 7 bases and J 11 bases; bases outside gene matches: 17. CDR3 length equals 15 residues. Here the CDR3 reads CASTLRTGVLFGAFF. The DNA for the CDR3 is TGTGCCAGCACCCTCCGGACAGGGGTTTTATTTGGCGCTTTCTTT. Together with reference TRBV2 and TRBJ1-1, the CDR3 gives the full variable domain: EPEVTQTPSHQVTQMGQEVILRCVPISNHLYFYWYRQILGQKVEFLVSFYNNEISEKSEIFDDQFSVERPDGSNFTLKIRSTKLEDSAMYFCASTLRTGVLFGAFFGQGTRLTVV.

CDR3 sequence (DNA): TGTGCCAGCAGCTCCCCAGGGGGCGCGTTCTATAATTCACCCCTCCACTTT. It translates to CASSSPGGAFYNSPLHF. The rearrangement joins TRBV7-2 to TRBJ1-6, with 8 bases identical to TRBD1. The CDR3 is made up of 17 amino acids. Germline CDR1 SGHTA, CDR2 FQGNSA. The ends lost 4 bases at V and 3 bases at J; junction bases unmatched: 8.

The rearrangement uses TRBV19 and TRBJ2-7; 8 nucleotides align to TRBD1. The germline V gene has CDR1 LNHDA and CDR2 SQIVND (reference sequence). The CDR3 length is 15 residues. V trimming: 3 bases; J trimming: 2 bases; junction bases outside the gene matches: 6. In DNA form, the CDR3 reads TGTGCCAGTAGTATCGGGCCAGGGGGCCCCTACGAGCAGTACTTC. Protein: CASSIGPGGPYEQYF.

This clone showed up just a few times. The chain couples TRBV7-3 to TRBJ2-7; 7 bases are a match to TRBD2. Germline lookup yields CDR1 SGHTA and CDR2 FQGTGA. This CDR3 comprises 15 residues. The V segment lost 6 bases and the J segment 0 bases; nucleotides outside the gene matches: 8. The CDR3: CASSPPLADSYEQYF. CDR3 sequence (DNA): TGTGCCAGCAGTCCCCCCCTAGCGGACTCCTACGAGCAGTACTTC.

This rearrangement joins TRBV9 to TRBJ2-3; 9 bases map to TRBD1. Losses at the gene ends were 0 bases for V and 4 bases for J; bases not matched to a gene: 3. The CDR3 has 15 amino acids. Germline CDR1 is SGDLS and CDR2 is YYNGEE. Here the CDR3 DNA reads TGTGCCAGCAGCGTAGATGGACAGGGGTCAGATACGCAGTATTTT. It specifies CASSVDGQGSDTQYF.

The chain couples TRBV5-1 to TRBJ2-7; D is perhaps TRBD1 (6 bases). Trimming took 0 bases from V and 2 from J, leaving 15 bases between them. Germline values: CDR1 SGHRS, CDR2 YFSETQ. This CDR3 is 16 amino acids long. CDR3 DNA sequence: TGCGCCAGCAGCTTGGAGTGGCCAGGGGTCGCCTACGAGCAGTACTTC. Encoded protein: CASSLEWPGVAYEQYF.